The clone carrying this T cell receptor (beta chain) was seen many times. This CDR3 region has 15 residues. V dropped 3 bases and J dropped 1 base, with 12 bases sitting between them. Germline CDR1 reads SGHAT; CDR2 reads FQNNGV. Preparation of the TCRbeta library used unique molecular identifiers. One entry per CDR3 protein results from TCRdb running MiXCR on the PCR reads. The table has just over 950,000 distinct CDR3 sequences, roughly 29% seen once. The data were obtained in a study of T-cell reconstitution after alpha-beta-depleted transplantation in children. The sequencing used PBMCs, mostly from graft donor cells, collected 360 days after TCRalphabeta/CD19-depleted stem cell transplant. The receptor comes from a boy under two years old who had a stem cell transplant for SCID, so the T cells may come from the graft donor. The chain couples TRBV11-2 to TRBJ1-2; D may be TRBD1 (5 bases). The CDR3 protein is CASSLLEGLNYGYTF. The CDR3 DNA follows: TGTGCCAGCAGCTTGCTTGAGGGACTTAACTATGGCTACACCTTC.